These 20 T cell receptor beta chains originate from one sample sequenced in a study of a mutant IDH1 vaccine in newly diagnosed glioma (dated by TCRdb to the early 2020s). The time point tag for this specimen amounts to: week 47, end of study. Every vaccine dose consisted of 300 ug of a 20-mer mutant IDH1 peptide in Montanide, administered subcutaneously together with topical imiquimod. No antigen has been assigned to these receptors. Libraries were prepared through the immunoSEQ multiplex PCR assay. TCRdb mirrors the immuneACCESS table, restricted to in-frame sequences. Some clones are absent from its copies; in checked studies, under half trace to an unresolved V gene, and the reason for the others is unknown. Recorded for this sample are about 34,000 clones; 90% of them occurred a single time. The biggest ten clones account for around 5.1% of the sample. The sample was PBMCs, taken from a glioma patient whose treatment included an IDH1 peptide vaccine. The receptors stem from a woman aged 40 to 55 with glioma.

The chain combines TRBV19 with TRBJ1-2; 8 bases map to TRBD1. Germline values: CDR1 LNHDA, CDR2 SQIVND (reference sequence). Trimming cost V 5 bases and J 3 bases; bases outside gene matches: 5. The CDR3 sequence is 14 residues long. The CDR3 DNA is TGTGCCAGTAGTCGAGCAGGGGGCGACTATGGCTACACCTTC. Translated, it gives CASSRAGGDYGYTF.

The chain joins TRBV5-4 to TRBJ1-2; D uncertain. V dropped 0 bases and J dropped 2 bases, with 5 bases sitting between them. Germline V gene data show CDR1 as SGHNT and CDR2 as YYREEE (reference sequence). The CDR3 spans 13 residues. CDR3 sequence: CASSLDRNYGYTF. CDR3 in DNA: TGTGCCAGCAGCTTGGACAGAAACTATGGCTACACCTTC. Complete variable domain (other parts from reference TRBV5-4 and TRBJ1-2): ETGVTQSPTHLIKTRGQQVTLRCSSQSGHNTVSWYQQALGQGPQFIFQYYREEENGRGNFPPRFSGLQFPNYSSELNVNALELDDSALYLCASSLDRNYGYTFGSGTRLTVV.

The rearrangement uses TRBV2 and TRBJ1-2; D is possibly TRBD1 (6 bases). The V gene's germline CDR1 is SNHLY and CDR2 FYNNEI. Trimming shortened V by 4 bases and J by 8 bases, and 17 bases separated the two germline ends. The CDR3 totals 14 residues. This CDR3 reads CASSGIGGREGYTF. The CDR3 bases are TGTGCCAGCAGTGGTATTGGGGGGCGAGAAGGCTACACCTTC. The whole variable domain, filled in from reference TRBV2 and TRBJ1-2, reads EPEVTQTPSHQVTQMGQEVILRCVPISNHLYFYWYRQILGQKVEFLVSFYNNEISEKSEIFDDQFSVERPDGSNFTLKIRSTKLEDSAMYFCASSGIGGREGYTFGSGTRLTVV.

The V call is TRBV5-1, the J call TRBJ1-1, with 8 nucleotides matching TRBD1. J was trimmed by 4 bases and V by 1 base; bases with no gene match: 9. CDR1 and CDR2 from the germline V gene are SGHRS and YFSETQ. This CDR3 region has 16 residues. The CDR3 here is CASSLMTGVMGTEAFF. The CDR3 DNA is TGCGCCAGCAGCTTGATGACAGGGGTAATGGGCACTGAAGCTTTCTTT.

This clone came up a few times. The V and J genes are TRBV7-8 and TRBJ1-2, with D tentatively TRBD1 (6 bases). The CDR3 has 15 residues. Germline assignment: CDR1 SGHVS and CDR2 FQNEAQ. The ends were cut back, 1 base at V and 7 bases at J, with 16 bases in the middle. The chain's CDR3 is CASSLGQAGVGGYTF. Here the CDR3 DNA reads TGTGCCAGCAGCTTAGGACAGGCGGGTGTTGGTGGCTACACCTTC.

CDR3 residues: CASSYAQGAPNYGYTF. The CDR3 coding sequence is TGTGCCAGCAGTTACGCCCAGGGTGCCCCGAACTATGGCTACACCTTC. The J gene is TRBJ1-2, the V gene TRBV6-6, with D perhaps TRBD1 (5 bases). V was clipped by 2 bases and J by 2 bases, with 15 bases between them. CDR1 and CDR2 (germline): MNHNY, SVGAGI (reference sequence). The CDR3 length is 16 residues.

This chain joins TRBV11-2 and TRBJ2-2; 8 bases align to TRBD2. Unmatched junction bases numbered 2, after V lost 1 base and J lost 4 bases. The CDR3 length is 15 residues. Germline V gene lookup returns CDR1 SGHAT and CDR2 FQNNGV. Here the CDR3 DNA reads TGTGCCAGCAGCTTAGCCGGGACTAGCACCGGGGAGCTGTTTTTT. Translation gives CASSLAGTSTGELFF.

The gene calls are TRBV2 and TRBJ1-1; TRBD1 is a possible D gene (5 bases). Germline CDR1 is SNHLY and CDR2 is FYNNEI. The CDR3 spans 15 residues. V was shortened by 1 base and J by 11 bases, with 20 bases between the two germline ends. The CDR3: CASSEVVGSGRGAFF. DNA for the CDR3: TGTGCCAGCAGTGAAGTAGTGGGGTCGGGCCGGGGGGCTTTCTTT.

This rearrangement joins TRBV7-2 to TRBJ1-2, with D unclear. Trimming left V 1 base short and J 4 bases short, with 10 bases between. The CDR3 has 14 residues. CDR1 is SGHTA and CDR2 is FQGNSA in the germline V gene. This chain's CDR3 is CASSLDRGVYGYTF. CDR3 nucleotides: TGTGCCAGCAGCTTAGACCGTGGAGTCTATGGCTACACCTTC.

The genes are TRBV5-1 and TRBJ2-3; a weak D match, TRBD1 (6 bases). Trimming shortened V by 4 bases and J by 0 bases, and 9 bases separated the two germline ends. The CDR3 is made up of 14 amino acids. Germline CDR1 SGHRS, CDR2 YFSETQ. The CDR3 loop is CASSPGQSTDTQYF. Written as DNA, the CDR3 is TGCGCCAGCAGCCCGGGACAAAGCACAGATACGCAGTATTTT.

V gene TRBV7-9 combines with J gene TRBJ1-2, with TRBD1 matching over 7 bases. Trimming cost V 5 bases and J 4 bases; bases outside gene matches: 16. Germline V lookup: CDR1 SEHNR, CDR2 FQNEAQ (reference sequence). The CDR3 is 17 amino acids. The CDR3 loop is CASSLVVGTESSYGYTF. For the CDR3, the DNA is TGTGCCAGCAGCCTCGTCGTTGGGACAGAAAGTAGCTATGGCTACACCTTC.

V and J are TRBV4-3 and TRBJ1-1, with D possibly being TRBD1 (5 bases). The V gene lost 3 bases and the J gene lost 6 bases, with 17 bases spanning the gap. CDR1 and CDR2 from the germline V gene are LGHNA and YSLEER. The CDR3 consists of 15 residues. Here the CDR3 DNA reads TGCGCCAGCAGCCACCCCGGTCCCAGGGCCGCTGAAGCTTTCTTT. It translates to CASSHPGPRAAEAFF.

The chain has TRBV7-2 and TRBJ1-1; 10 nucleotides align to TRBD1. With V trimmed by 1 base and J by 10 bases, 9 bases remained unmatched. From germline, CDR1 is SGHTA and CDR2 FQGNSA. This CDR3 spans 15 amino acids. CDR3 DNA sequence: TGTGCCAGCAGCTTAGGGTCAGGACAGGGGGTGGGAGCTTTCTTT. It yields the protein CASSLGSGQGVGAFF.

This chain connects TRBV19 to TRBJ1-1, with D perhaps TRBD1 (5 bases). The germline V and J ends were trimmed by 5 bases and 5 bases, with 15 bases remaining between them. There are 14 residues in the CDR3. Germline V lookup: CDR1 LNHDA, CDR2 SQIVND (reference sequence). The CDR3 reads CASSSQAMGTEAFF. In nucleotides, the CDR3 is TGTGCCAGTAGTTCACAGGCCATGGGAACTGAAGCTTTCTTT.

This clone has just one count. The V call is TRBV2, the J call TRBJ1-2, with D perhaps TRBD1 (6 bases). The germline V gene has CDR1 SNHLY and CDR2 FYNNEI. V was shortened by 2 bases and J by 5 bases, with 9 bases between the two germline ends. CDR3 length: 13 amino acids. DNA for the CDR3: TGTGCCAGCAGTGAACAGGGACATTATGGCTACACCTTC. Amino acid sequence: CASSEQGHYGYTF.

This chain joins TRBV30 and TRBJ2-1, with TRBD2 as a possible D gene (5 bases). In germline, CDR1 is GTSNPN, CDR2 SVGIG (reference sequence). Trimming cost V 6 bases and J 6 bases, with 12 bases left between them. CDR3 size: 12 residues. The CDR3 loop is CACRRQSNEQFF. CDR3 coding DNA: TGTGCCTGTCGGAGGCAGAGCAATGAGCAGTTCTTC.

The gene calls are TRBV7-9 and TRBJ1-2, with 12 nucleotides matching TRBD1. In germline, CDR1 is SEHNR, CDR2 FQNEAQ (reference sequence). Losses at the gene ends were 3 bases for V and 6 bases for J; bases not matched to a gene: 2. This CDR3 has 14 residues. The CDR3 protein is CASSFGTGGHGYTF. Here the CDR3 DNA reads TGTGCCAGCAGCTTCGGGACAGGGGGCCATGGCTACACCTTC. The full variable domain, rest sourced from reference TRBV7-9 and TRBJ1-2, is DTGVSQNPRHKITKRGQNVTFRCDPISEHNRLYWYRQTLGQGPEFLTYFQNEAQLEKSRLLSDRFSAERPKGSFSTLEIQRTEQGDSAMYLCASSFGTGGHGYTFGSGTRLTVV.

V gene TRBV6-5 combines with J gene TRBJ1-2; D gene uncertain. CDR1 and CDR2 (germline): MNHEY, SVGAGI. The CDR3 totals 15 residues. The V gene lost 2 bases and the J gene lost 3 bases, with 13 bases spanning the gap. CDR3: CASSYGSSRDYGYTF. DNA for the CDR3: TGTGCCAGCAGTTACGGGTCATCGAGGGACTATGGCTACACCTTC.

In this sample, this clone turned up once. In DNA form, the CDR3 reads TGTGCCAGCAGTGACCAACTAATGAACACTGAAGCTTTCTTT. Protein sequence: CASSDQLMNTEAFF. The chain links TRBV2 to TRBJ1-1; no clear D gene. The V end was cut by 3 bases, the J end by 0 bases, with 8 bases between. The CDR3 runs to 14 residues. Germline lookup yields CDR1 SNHLY and CDR2 FYNNEI.

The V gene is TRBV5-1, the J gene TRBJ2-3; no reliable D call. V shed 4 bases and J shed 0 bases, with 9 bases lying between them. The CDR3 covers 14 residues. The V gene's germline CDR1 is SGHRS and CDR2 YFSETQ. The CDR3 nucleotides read TGCGCCAGCAGCCCGGTGCGGAGCACAGATACGCAGTATTTT. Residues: CASSPVRSTDTQYF.